The clone carrying this T cell receptor beta chain was detected a few times. The antigen is undetermined. This specimen belongs to a study of breast tumors, draining lymph nodes, adjacent tissues. Study-level points and caveats: Most tumor T cells seemingly derive from lymph node, then expand in tumor. Luminal-like breast cancer showed significantly higher tumor–nontumor repertoire similarity than basal-like. Tumors had less TCR diversity than lymph nodes, more than nontumor tissue.

Trimming removed 5 bases at V and 6 bases at J, with 20 bases between. Germline V gene sequence: CDR1 SGHNT, CDR2 YENEEA. The CDR3 runs to 15 residues. TCRdb independently ran MiXCR on the multiplex PCR reads; one entry per CDR3 protein. The sample yields 150,000 to 200,000 distinct CDR3 sequences, approximately 30% seen once. Breast cancer patients provided tissue from their axillary draining lymph nodes. Sequences were obtained from axillary lymph node tissue. The clonotype comes from a female donor with breast cancer. Some clones in this sample may be carry-over from other donors' samples. J is TRBJ2-7 and V is TRBV11-3; D remains ambiguous. CDR3 DNA: TGTGCCAGCAGCCCCAGCCCCGGACCGGTCCGCGAGCAGTACTTC. Translated: CASSPSPGPVREQYF.